Reported below is one TCR beta chain. Antigen unknown. This sample was taken from a study of T cell responses to AZD1222 COVID-19 vaccine. Overall study findings and caveats: Targeting of unmutated variant regions was reportedly seen in nearly half of spike-specific TCRs. Repertoires in all cases were sampled only once the peak T cell response had passed. With dominance at 160-218 and 743-854, vaccine-associated CD4 TCRs spanned spike.

Measured with immunoSEQ multiplex PCR; TCRdb has only the in-frame clones, and not every one. The table has about 97,000 clones, 90% seen once. Specimen: peripheral blood, collected on day 0 of AZD1222 vaccination. This clonotype was sampled from an adult in good health.

CDR3 sequence reads: CASSYGLAGGNTDTQYF. CDR3 in DNA: TGCGCCAGCAGCTACGGACTAGCGGGGGGGAACACAGATACGCAGTATTTT. The genes are TRBV5-1 and TRBJ2-3, with 15 bases that match TRBD2. V was pared by 3 bases and J by 2 bases, with 4 bases of the junction left unmatched. The CDR3 is 17 residues long. CDR1 and CDR2 from the germline V gene are SGHRS and YFSETQ.